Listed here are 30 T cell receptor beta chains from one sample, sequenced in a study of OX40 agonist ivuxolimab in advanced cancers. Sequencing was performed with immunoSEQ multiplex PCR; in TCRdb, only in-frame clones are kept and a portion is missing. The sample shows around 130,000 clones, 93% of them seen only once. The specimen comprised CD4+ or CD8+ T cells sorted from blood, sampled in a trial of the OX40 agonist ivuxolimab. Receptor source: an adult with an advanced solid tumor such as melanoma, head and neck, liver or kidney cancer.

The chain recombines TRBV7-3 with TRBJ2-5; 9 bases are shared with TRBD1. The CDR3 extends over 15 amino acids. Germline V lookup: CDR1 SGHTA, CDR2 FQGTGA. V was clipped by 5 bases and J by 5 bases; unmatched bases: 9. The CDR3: CASSHGTGTGETQYF. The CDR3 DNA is TGTGCCAGCAGCCACGGGACAGGGACGGGGGAGACCCAGTACTTC.

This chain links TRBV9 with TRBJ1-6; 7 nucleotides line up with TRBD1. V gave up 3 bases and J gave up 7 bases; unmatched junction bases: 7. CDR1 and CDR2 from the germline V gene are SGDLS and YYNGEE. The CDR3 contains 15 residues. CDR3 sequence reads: CASSDDRAGNSPLHF. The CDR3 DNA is TGTGCCAGCAGCGACGACAGGGCAGGGAATTCACCCCTCCACTTT.

The CDR3 spells CASSSGAGTEAFF. In DNA form, the CDR3 reads TGTGCCAGCAGCTCGGGGGCGGGGACTGAAGCTTTCTTT. The genes are TRBV7-7 and TRBJ1-1, with D possibly matching TRBD1 (6 bases). CDR1 and CDR2 from the germline V gene are SSHAT and FNYEAQ (reference sequence). The ends were cut back, 4 bases at V and 5 bases at J, with 11 bases in the middle. This CDR3 is 13 amino acids long.

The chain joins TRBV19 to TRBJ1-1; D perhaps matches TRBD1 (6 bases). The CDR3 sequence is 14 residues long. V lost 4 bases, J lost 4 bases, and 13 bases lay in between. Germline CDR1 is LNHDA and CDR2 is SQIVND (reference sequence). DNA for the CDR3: TGTGCCAGTAGTAGAGGGGGGCTGGGCACTGAAGCTTTCTTT. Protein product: CASSRGGLGTEAFF.

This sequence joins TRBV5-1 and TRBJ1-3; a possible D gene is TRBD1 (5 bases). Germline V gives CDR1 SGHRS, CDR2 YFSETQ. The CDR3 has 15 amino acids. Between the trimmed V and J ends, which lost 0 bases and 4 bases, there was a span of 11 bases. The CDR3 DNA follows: TGCGCCAGCAGCTTGGGACAGACTACGGGAAACACCATATATTTT. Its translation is CASSLGQTTGNTIYF. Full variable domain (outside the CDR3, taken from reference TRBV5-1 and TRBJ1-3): KAGVTQTPRYLIKTRGQQVTLSCSPISGHRSVSWYQQTPGQGLQFLFEYFSETQRNKGNFPGRFSGRQFSNSRSEMNVSTLELGDSALYLCASSLGQTTGNTIYFGEGSWLTVV.

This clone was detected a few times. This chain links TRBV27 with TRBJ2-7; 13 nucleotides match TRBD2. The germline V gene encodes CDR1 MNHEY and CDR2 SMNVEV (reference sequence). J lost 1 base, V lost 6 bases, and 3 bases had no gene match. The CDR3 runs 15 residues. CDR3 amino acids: CASSRLAGGSYEQYF. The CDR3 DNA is TGTGCCAGCAGCAGACTAGCGGGGGGATCCTACGAGCAGTACTTC.

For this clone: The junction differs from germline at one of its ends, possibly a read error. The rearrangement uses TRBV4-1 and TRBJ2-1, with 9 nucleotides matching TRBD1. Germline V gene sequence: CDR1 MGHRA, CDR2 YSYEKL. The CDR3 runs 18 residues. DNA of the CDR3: TGCGCCAGCAGTCAAGACTCCTCGGGGGGACAGGGCAGAGAGGAGCAGTTCTTC. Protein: CASSQDSSGGQGREEQFF.

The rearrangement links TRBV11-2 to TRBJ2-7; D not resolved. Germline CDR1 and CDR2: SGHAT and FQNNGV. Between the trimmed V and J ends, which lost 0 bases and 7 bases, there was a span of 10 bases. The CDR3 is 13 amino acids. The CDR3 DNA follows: TGTGCCAGCAGCTTAGATCGATTGCGGGAGCAGTACTTC. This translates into CASSLDRLREQYF.

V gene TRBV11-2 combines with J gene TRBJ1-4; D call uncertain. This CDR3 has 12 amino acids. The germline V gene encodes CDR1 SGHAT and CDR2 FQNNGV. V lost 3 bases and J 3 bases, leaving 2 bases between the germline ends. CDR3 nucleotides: TGTGCCAGCAGCTTGCCTAATGAAAAACTGTTTTTT. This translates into CASSLPNEKLFF.

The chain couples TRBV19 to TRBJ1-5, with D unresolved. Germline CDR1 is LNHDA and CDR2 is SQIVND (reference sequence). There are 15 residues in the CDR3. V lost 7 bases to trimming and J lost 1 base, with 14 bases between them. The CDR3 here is CASTRAGVSNQPQHF. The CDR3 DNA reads TGTGCCAGTACGAGGGCTGGGGTGAGCAATCAGCCCCAGCATTTT.

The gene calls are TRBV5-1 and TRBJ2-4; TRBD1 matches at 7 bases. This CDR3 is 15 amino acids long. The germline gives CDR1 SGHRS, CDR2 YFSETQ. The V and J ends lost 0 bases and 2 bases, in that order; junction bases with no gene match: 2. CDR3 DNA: TGCGCCAGCAGCTTGGAGACAGGGACCAAAAACATTCAGTACTTC. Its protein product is CASSLETGTKNIQYF.

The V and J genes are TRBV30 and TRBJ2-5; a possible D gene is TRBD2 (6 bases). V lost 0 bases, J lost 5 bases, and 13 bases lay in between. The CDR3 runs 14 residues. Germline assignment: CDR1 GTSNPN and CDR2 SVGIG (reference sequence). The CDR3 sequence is CAWSVTGGLETQYF. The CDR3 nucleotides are TGTGCCTGGAGTGTTACTGGGGGGTTGGAGACCCAGTACTTC.

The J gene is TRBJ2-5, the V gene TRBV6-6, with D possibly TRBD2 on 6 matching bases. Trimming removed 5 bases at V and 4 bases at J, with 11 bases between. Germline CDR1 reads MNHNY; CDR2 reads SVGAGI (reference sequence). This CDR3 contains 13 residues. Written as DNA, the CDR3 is TGTGCCAGCAGTCTACCGGGACTAGAGACCCAGTACTTC. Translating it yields CASSLPGLETQYF.

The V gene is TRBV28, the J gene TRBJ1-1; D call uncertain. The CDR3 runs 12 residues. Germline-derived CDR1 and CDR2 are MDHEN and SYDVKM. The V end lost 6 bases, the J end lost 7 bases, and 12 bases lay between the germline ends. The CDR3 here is CASSTRLGEAFF. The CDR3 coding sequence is TGTGCCAGCAGCACCAGACTAGGTGAAGCTTTCTTT.

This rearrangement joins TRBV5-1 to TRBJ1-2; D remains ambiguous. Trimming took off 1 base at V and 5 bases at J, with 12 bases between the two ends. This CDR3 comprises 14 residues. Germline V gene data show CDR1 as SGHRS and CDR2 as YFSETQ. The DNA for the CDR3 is TGCGCCAGCAGCTTGACGGGGAGCATTTATGGCTACACCTTC. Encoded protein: CASSLTGSIYGYTF.

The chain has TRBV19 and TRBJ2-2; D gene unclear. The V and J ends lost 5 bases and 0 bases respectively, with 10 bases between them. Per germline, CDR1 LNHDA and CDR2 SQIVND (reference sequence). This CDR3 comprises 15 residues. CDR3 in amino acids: CASSGVPANTGELFF. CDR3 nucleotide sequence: TGTGCCAGTAGTGGGGTCCCCGCGAACACCGGGGAGCTGTTTTTT. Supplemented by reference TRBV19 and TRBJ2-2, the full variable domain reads DGGITQSPKYLFRKEGQNVTLSCEQNLNHDAMYWYRQDPGQGLRLIYYSQIVNDFQKGDIAEGYSVSREKKESFPLTVTSAQKNPTAFYLCASSGVPANTGELFFGEGSRLTVL.

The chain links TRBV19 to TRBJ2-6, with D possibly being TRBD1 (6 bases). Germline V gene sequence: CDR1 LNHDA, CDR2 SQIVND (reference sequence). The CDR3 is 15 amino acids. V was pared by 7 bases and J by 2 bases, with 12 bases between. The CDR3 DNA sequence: TGTGCCAGTACCAGGACAGTAGCTGGGGCCAACGTCCTGACTTTC. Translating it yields CASTRTVAGANVLTF.

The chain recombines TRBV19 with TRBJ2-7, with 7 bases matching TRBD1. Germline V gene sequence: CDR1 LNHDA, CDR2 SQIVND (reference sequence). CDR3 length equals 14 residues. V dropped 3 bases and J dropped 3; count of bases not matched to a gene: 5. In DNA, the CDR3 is TGTGCCAGTAGTATCCGGGACAGCCTCTACGAGCAGTACTTC. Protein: CASSIRDSLYEQYF.

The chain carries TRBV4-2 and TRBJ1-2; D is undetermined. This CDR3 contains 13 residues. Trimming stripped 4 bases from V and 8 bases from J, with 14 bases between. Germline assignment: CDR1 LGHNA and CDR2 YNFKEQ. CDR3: CASSLARFEGYTF. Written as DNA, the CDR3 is TGTGCCAGCAGCCTCGCGAGGTTTGAAGGCTACACCTTC.

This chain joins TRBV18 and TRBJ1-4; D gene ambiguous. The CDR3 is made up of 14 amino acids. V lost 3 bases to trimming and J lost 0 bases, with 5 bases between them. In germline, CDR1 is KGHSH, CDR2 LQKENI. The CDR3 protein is CASSPLATNEKLFF. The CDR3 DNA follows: TGTGCCAGCTCACCGCTAGCAACTAATGAAAAACTGTTTTTT.

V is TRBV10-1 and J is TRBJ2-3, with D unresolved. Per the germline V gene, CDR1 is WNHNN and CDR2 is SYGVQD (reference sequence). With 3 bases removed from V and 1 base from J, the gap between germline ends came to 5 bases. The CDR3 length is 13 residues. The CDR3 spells CASSEQRTDTQYF. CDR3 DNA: TGCGCCAGCAGTGAACAGCGCACAGATACGCAGTATTTT.

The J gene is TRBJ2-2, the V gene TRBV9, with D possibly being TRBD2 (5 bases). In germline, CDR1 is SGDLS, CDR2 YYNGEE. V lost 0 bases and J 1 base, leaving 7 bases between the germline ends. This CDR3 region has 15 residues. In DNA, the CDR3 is TGTGCCAGCAGCGTAGGTGGGAGGAACACCGGGGAGCTGTTTTTT. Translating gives CASSVGGRNTGELFF. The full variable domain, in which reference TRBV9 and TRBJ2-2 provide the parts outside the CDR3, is DSGVTQTPKHLITATGQRVTLRCSPRSGDLSVYWYQQSLDQGLQFLIQYYNGEERAKGNILERFSAQQFPDLHSELNLSSLELGDSALYFCASSVGGRNTGELFFGEGSRLTVL.

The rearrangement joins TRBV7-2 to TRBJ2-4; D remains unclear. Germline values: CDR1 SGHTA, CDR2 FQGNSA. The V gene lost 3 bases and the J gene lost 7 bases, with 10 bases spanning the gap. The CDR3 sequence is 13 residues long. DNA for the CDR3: TGTGCCAGCAGCTTTAACGCCCAGAACATTCAGTACTTC. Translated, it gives CASSFNAQNIQYF.

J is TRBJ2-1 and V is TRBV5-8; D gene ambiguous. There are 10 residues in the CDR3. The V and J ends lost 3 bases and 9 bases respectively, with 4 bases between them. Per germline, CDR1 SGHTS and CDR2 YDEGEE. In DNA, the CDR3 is TGTGCCAGCAGCTCCGGTGAGCAGTTCTTC. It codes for CASSSGEQFF.

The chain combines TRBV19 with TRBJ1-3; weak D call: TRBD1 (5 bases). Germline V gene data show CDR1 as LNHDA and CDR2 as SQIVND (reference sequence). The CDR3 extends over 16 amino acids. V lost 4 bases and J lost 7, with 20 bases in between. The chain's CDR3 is CASSSQSTVPGNTIYF. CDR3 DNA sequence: TGTGCCAGTAGTAGCCAGTCGACAGTCCCGGGGAACACCATATATTTT.

DNA for the CDR3: TGTGCCAGCAGCTTTGGAGGGAGGGCCGCCCAGAATGAGCAGTTCTTC. The encoded protein is CASSFGGRAAQNEQFF. V gene TRBV5-5 combines with J gene TRBJ2-1, with TRBD2 matching 7 bases. From germline, CDR1 is SGHKS and CDR2 YYEKEE (reference sequence). The J segment lost 7 bases and the V segment lost 2 bases, leaving 12 bases of the junction unmatched. The CDR3 spans 16 residues.

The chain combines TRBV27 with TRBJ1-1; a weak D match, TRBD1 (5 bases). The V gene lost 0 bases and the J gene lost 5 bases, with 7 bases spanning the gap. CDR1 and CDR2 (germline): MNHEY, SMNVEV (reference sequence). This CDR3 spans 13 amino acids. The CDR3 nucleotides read TGTGCCAGCAGTTTATCCCGGACAACTGAAGCTTTCTTT. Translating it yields CASSLSRTTEAFF.

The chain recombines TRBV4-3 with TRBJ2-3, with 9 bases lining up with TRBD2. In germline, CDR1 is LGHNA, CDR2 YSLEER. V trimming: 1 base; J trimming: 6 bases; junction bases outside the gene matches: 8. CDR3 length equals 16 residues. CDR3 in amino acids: CASSQGRVAGADTQYF. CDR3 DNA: TGCGCCAGCAGCCAAGGTCGGGTAGCGGGAGCGGATACGCAGTATTTT.

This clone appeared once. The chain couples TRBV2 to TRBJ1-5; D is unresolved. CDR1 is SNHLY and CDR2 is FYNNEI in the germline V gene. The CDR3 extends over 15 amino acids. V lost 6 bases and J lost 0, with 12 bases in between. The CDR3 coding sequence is TGTGCCAGCAGCCCCAACGTTTATAGCAATCAGCCCCAGCATTTT. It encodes CASSPNVYSNQPQHF.

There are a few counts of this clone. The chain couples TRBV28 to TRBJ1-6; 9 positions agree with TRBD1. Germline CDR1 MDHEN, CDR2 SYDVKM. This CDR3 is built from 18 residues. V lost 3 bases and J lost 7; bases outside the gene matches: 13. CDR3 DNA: TGTGCCAGCAGTTTCGGGACAGGGAGGGGGCTCCGGAATTCACCCCTCCACTTT. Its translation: CASSFGTGRGLRNSPLHF. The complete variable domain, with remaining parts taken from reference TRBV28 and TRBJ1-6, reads DVKVTQSSRYLVKRTGEKVFLECVQDMDHENMFWYRQDPGLGLRLIYFSYDVKMKEKGDIPEGYSVSREKKERFSLILESASTNQTSMYLCASSFGTGRGLRNSPLHFGNGTRLTVT.